These T cell receptor beta chains were read from a single sample in a study of a mutant IDH1 vaccine in newly diagnosed glioma. Measured with immunoSEQ multiplex PCR; TCRdb has only the in-frame clones, and not every one. The sample records 20,000 to 30,000 clones, around 77% being singletons. Their antigen targets remain unknown. The sample in question was PBMCs, obtained from a glioma patient whose treatment included an IDH1 peptide vaccine. Receptors were obtained from a woman aged 18-29 years with glioma. The CDR3 runs from the conserved cysteine through the conserved F or W. The D gene is left open where the match is weak. Only part of the rows carry a size: once, few, many, or a class if the clone is expanded.

few	TRBV20-1	TRBJ2-7	.	TGCAGTACTGGGACCTACGAGCAGTACTTC	CSTGTYEQYF
.	TRBV7-6	TRBJ2-2	.	TGTGCCAGCAGCCCTAATTACGCCGGGGAGCTGTTTTTT	CASSPNYAGELFF
.	TRBV7-6	TRBJ1-1	.	TGTGCCAGCAGCTCTAATTTGGCGGGTAGGACTGAAGCTTTCTTT	CASSSNLAGRTEAFF
.	TRBV10-3	TRBJ2-3	.	TGTGCCATCAGTGAGCCCCGGGCGGGTGAGACGCAGTATTTT	CAISEPRAGETQYF
.	TRBV5-6	TRBJ2-3	TRBD2	TGTGCCAGCAGCCGAGAACTAGCGGGAGAGATAATCAGAACAGATACGCAGTATTTT	CASSRELAGEIIRTDTQYF
.	TRBV7-2	TRBJ1-2	.	TGTGCCAGCAGCTTAGTCGCAGGGCCTAACTATGGCTACACCTTC	CASSLVAGPNYGYTF
.	TRBV2	TRBJ2-1	TRBD2	TGTGCCAGCAGAGCTACTGGAGCGGGGAACAATGAGCAGTTCTTC	CASRATGAGNNEQFF
.	TRBV19	TRBJ2-1	.	TGTGCCAGTAGTATTCTCCTCCCTCGTGCCAATGAGCAGTTCTTC	CASSILLPRANEQFF
once	TRBV10-1	TRBJ1-1	TRBD1	TGCGCCAGCTTAGGGGACAGGGTCGACACTGAAGCTTTCTTT	CASLGDRVDTEAFF
once	TRBV6-1	TRBJ1-5	.	TGTGCCAGCAGTGCCAAAAGACTGAATAGCAATCAGCCCCAGCATTTT	CASSAKRLNSNQPQHF
.	TRBV5-4	TRBJ2-3	.	TGTGCCAGCAGCTTGCAGGGTTCAGATACGCAGTATTTT	CASSLQGSDTQYF
.	TRBV11-2	TRBJ1-1	TRBD1	TGTGCCAGCAGCCCCGGCGGACAGGGGACCCAGTTGGACACTGAAGCTTTCTTT	CASSPGGQGTQLDTEAFF
.	TRBV6-6	TRBJ2-7	.	TGTGCCAGCAAGATAGGGGGACACTCCTACGAGCAGTACTTC	CASKIGGHSYEQYF
once	TRBV7-9	TRBJ1-2	.	TGTGCCAGCAGCCCAGACTTTGACACCCCCGGGTATGGCTACACCTTC	CASSPDFDTPGYGYTF
.	TRBV7-8	TRBJ1-2	.	TGTGCCAGCAGCCCCTGGGACGGACAAAACTATGGCTACACCTTC	CASSPWDGQNYGYTF
.	TRBV6-1	TRBJ1-6	.	TGTGCCAGCAGTGAAAGGGGTCATGATAATTCACCCCTCCACTTT	CASSERGHDNSPLHF
.	TRBV19	TRBJ1-2	TRBD1	TGTGCCAGTAGTCCCCCCGGACAGGCTTTCGACTATGGCTACACCTTC	CASSPPGQAFDYGYTF
.	TRBV4-1	TRBJ1-1	.	TGCGCCAGCAGCCATGTTCTGGGGACAATGAACACTGAAGCTTTCTTT	CASSHVLGTMNTEAFF
.	TRBV30	TRBJ2-7	.	TGTGCCTGGAGTGGAGGGGCACCGGGGGAGCAGTACTTC	CAWSGGAPGEQYF
.	TRBV6-1	TRBJ2-3	TRBD2	TGTGCCAGCAGTGAGGGGGTAGCGGGAAGGTATACGCAGTATTTT	CASSEGVAGRYTQYF
.	TRBV29-1	TRBJ2-7	.	TGCGTCGCAGGGGATTACGAGCAGTACTTC	CVAGDYEQYF
.	TRBV7-9	TRBJ2-7	TRBD1	TGTGCCAGCAGCTTCAGACAGGGACCGCTCTACGAGCAGTACTTC	CASSFRQGPLYEQYF
.	TRBV10-3	TRBJ1-6	.	TGTGCCATCAGTGAATGGGATACCTATAATTCACCCCTCCACTTT	CAISEWDTYNSPLHF
.	TRBV6-5	TRBJ2-7	TRBD1	TGTGCCAGCCGCGGACAGGGGGCTCGCGAGCAGTACTTC	CASRGQGAREQYF
once	TRBV7-2	TRBJ2-5	TRBD1	TGTGCCAGCAACGACAGGGGGAGGGAAGAGACCCAGTACTTC	CASNDRGREETQYF
.	TRBV29-1	TRBJ2-1	.	TGCAGCGGGGGGGATTGGACTCCCCACAATGAGCAGTTCTTC	CSGGDWTPHNEQFF
.	TRBV20-1	TRBJ1-1	.	TGCAGTGCTAGAATCCTCACTGAAGCTTTCTTT	CSARILTEAFF
few	TRBV4-1	TRBJ1-5	TRBD1	TGCGCCAGCAGCCGATGGGACAGGGGAAGCAATCAGCCCCAGCATTTT	CASSRWDRGSNQPQHF
.	TRBV5-1	TRBJ2-6	.	TGCGCCAGCAGCTTTGGGAGCGGGTTCTCTGGGGCCAACGTCCTGACTTTC	CASSFGSGFSGANVLTF
once	TRBV7-2	TRBJ1-1	.	TGTGCCAGCAGCCCGGCTGGGCAGCTTATGAACACTGAAGCTTTCTTT	CASSPAGQLMNTEAFF
.	TRBV6-6	TRBJ2-1	.	TGTGCCAGCAGTCCAACCGGGCAGGGCCTCTACAATGAGCAGTTCTTC	CASSPTGQGLYNEQFF
.	TRBV6-5	TRBJ1-4	.	TGTGCCAGCACCCCGACGGCAACTAATGAAAAACTGTTTTTT	CASTPTATNEKLFF
.	TRBV28	TRBJ2-4	TRBD2	TGTGCCAGCAGTCCGAGACTAGCGCTGCTAGCCAAAAACATTCAGTACTTC	CASSPRLALLAKNIQYF
.	TRBV2	TRBJ2-5	.	TGTGCCAGCAGTGAAAATGGCGGCACCCAAGAGACCCAGTACTTC	CASSENGGTQETQYF
once	TRBV4-3	TRBJ2-4	.	TGCGCCAGCAGTCCGGACAGCCACAAAAACATTCAGTACTTC	CASSPDSHKNIQYF
.	TRBV10-3	TRBJ1-1	TRBD1	TGTGCCATCAGTGATCCGGACAGGCTGAACACTGAAGCTTTCTTT	CAISDPDRLNTEAFF
.	TRBV27	TRBJ2-5	.	TGTGCCAGCAGCCCCTCCCCACGACAAGGAGAGACCCAGTACTTC	CASSPSPRQGETQYF
.	TRBV4-1	TRBJ2-7	.	TGCGCCAGCAACTACTGGGGGGCAGGGCGTTTC	CASNYWGAGRF
few	TRBV7-6	TRBJ1-1	.	TGTGCCAGCAGCTTGGGGGCGGGGAACACTGAAGCTTTCTTT	CASSLGAGNTEAFF
.	TRBV7-2	TRBJ2-7	TRBD1	TGTGCCAGCAGCTTACTATGGGTGGGGACAGGAAACTACGAGCAGTACTTC	CASSLLWVGTGNYEQYF
.	TRBV18	TRBJ1-6	.	TGTGCCAGCTCACCCGCCGACAGTAATTCACCCCTCCACTTT	CASSPADSNSPLHF
.	TRBV9	TRBJ1-1	.	TGTGCCAGCAGCCTTATCCCCCCCCGGGGGGGCTCCCATACTGAAGCTTTCTTT	CASSLIPPRGGSHTEAFF
.	TRBV7-6	TRBJ2-2	TRBD1	TGTGCCAGCAGCTTAATTCCAGGGGGGAACACCGGGGAGCTGTTTTTT	CASSLIPGGNTGELFF
few	TRBV4-3	TRBJ1-2	.	TGCGCCAGCAGCCAAGATTTCATTGGAGGTGGCTACACCTTC	CASSQDFIGGGYTF
.	TRBV4-3	TRBJ2-7	.	TGCGCCAGCAGCCAAGCCCCGAGTCGGGGGTACGGGCAGTACTTC	CASSQAPSRGYGQYF